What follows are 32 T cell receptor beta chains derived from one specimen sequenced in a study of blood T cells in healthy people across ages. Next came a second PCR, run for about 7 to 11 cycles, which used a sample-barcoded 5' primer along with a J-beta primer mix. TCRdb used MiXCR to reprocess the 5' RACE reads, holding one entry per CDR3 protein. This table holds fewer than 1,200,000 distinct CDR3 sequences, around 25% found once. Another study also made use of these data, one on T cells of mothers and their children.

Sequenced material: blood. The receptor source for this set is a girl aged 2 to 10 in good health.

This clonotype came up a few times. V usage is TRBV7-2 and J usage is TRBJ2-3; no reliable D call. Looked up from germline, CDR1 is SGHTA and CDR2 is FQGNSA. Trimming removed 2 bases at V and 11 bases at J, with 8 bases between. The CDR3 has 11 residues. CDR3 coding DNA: TGTGCCAGCAGCTTATGGGGTAGGCAGTATTTT. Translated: CASSLWGRQYF.

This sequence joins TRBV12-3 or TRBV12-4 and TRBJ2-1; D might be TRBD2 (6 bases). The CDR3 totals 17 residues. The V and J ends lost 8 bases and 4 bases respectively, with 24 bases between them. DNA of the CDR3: TGTGCCAGCCGTGACCCGCTGGGGACGGGGGTATACAATGAGCAGTTCTTC. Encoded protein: CASRDPLGTGVYNEQFF.

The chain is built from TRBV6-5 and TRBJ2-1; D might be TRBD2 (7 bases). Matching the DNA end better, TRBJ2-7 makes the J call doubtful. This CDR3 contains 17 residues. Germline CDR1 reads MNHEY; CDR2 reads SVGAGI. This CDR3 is CASSYSITGGRPYEQYF. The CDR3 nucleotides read TGTGCCAGCAGTTACTCTATAACGGGGGGCCGACCCTACGAGCAGTACTTC.

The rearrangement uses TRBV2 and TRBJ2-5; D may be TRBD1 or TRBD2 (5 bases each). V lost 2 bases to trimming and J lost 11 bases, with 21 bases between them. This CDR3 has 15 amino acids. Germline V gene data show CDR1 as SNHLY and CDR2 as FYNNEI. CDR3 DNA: TGTGCCAGCAGTGAAAGGTCTCACGAGGGGCTAGAGCAGTACTTC. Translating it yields CASSERSHEGLEQYF.

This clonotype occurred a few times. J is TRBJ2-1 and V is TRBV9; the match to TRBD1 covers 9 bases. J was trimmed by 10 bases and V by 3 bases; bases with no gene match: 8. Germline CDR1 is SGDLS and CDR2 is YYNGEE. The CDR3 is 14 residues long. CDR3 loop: CASSAHRGQLEQFF. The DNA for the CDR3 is TGTGCCAGCAGCGCCCACAGGGGGCAACTCGAGCAGTTCTTC.

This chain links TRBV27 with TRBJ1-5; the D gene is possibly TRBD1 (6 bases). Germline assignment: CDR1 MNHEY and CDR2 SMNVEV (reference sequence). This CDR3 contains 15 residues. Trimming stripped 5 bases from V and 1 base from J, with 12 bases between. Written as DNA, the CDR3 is TGTGCCAGCAGTGCCTCGGGGGCGAGCAATCAGCCCCAGCATTTT. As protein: CASSASGASNQPQHF.

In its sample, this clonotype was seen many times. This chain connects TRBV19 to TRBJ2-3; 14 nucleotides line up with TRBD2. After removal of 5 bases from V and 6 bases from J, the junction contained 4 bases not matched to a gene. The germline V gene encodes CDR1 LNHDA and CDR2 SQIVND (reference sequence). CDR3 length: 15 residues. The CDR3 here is CASSPGLAGVDTQYF. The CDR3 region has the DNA TGTGCCAGTAGTCCGGGACTAGCGGGAGTCGATACGCAGTATTTT.

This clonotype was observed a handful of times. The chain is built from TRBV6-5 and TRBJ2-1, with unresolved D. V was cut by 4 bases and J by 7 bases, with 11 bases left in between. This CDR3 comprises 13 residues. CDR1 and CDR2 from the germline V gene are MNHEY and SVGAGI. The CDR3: CASSLVWGNEQFF. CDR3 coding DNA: TGTGCCAGCAGTTTAGTATGGGGTAATGAGCAGTTCTTC.

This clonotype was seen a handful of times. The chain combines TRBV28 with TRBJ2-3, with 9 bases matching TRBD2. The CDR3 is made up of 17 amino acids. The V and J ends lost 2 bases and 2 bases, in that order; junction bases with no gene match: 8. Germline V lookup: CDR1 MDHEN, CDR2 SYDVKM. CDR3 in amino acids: CASSLVLAGPLTDTQYF. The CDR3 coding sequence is TGTGCCAGCAGTTTAGTACTAGCGGGTCCGCTCACAGATACGCAGTATTTT.

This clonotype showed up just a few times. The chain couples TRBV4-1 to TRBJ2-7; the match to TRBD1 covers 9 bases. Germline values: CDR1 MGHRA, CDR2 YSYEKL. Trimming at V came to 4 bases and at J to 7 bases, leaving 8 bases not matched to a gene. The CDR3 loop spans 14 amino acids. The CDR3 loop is CASSPGQGSEEQYF. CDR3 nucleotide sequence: TGCGCCAGCAGCCCGGGACAGGGTTCGGAGGAGCAGTACTTC.

This CDR3 is CASSLVTGGPSGNEQFF. The DNA of the CDR3 is TGTGCCAGCAGCTTAGTTACAGGGGGCCCTAGCGGCAATGAGCAGTTCTTC. The J gene is TRBJ2-1, the V gene TRBV7-9, with TRBD1 matching 9 bases. From germline, CDR1 is SEHNR and CDR2 FQNEAQ (reference sequence). V lost 1 base to trimming and J lost 6 bases; unmatched junction nucleotides: 10. This CDR3 has 17 amino acids.

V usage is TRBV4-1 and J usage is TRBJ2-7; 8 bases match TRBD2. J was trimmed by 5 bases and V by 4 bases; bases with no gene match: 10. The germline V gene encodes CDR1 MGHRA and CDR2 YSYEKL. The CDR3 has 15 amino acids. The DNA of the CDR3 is TGCGCCAGCAGCCCTAAGATTGTGGGACTAGACGAGCAGTACTTC. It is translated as CASSPKIVGLDEQYF.

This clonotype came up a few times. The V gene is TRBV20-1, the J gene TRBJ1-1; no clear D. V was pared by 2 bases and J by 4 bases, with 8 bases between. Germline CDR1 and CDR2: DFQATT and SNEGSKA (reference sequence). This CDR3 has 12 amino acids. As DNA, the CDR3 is TGCAGTGCTAGAAGGCTGGGCACTGAAGCTTTCTTT. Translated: CSARRLGTEAFF.

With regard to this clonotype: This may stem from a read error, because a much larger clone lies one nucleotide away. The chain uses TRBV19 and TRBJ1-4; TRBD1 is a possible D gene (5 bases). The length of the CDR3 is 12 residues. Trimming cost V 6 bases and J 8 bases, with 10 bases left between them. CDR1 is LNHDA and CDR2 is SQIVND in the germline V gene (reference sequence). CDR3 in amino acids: CASRGHEEKLFF. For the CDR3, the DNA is TGTGCCAGTAGAGGACACGAAGAAAAACTGTTTTTT.

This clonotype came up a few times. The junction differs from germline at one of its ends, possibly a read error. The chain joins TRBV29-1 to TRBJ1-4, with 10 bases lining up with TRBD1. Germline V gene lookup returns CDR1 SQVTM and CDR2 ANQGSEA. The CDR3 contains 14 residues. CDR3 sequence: CSVESGQGYEKLFF. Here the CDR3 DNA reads TGCAGCGTTGAATCGGGACAGGGGTATGAAAAATTGTTTTTT. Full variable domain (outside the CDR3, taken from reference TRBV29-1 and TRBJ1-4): SAVISQKPSRDICQRGTSLTIQCQVDSQVTMMFWYRQQPGQSLTLIATANQGSEATYESGFVIDKFPISRPNLTFSTLTVSNMSPEDSSIYLCSVESGQGYEKLFFGSGTQLSVL.

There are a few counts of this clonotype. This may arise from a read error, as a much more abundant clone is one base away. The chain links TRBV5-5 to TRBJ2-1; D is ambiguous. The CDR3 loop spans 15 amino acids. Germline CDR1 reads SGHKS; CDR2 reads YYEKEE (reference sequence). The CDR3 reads CASSRGSNSYNEQLF. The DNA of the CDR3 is TGTGCCAGCAGCCGTGGCTCTAACTCCTACAATGAGCAGCTCTTC. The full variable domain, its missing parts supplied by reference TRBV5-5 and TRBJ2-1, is DAGVTQSPTHLIKTRGQQVTLRCSPISGHKSVSWYQQVLGQGPQFIFQYYEKEERGRGNFPDRFSARQFPNYSSELNVNALLLGDSALYLCASSRGSNSYNEQLFGPGTRLTVL.

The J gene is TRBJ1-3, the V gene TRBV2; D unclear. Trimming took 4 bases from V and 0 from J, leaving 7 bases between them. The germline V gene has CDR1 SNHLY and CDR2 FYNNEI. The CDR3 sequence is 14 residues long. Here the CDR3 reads CASSAYSSGNTIYF. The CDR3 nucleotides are TGTGCCAGCAGTGCATATAGCTCTGGAAACACCATATATTTT.

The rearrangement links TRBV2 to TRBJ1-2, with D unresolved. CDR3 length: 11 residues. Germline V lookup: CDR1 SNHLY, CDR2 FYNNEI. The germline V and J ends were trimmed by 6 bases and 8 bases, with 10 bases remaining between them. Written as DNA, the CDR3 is TGTGCCAGCAGGGACCTCTTGGGCTACACCTTC. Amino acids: CASRDLLGYTF.

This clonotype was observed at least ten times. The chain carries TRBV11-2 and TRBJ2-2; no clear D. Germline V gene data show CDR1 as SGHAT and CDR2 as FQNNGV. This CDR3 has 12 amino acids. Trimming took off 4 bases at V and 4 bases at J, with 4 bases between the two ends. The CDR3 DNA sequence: TGTGCCAGCAGCTCTTCCACCGGGGAGCTGTTTTTT. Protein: CASSSSTGELFF. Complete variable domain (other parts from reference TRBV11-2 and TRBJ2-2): EAGVAQSPRYKIIEKRQSVAFWCNPISGHATLYWYQQILGQGPKLLIQFQNNGVVDDSQLPKDRFSAERLKGVDSTLKIQPAKLEDSAVYLCASSSSTGELFFGEGSRLTVL.

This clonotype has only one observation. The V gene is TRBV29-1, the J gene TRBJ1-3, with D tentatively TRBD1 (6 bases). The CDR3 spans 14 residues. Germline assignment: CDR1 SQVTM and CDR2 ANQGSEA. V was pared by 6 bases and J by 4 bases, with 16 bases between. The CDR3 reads CSVENRADGNTIYF. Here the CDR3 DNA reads TGCAGCGTCGAAAACAGGGCGGACGGAAACACCATATATTTT.

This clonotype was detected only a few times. Here the CDR3 DNA reads TGTGCCAGCAGCATCGGGGGGTCTATTTCCTACGAGCAGTACTTC. Amino acid sequence: CASSIGGSISYEQYF. The rearrangement joins TRBV7-8 to TRBJ2-5; the match to TRBD2 covers 7 bases. The last part of the DNA fits TRBJ2-7 better; the J call may be wrong. The germline V gene has CDR1 SGHVS and CDR2 FQNEAQ. This CDR3 spans 15 amino acids.

CDR3 protein: CATSRDHREEGQRTDTQYF. CDR3 bases: TGTGCCACCAGCAGAGATCATCGGGAGGAGGGGCAACGCACAGATACGCAGTATTTT. The chain joins TRBV15 to TRBJ2-3; 7 bases agree with TRBD2. The germline V gene encodes CDR1 LNHNV and CDR2 YYDKDF (reference sequence). J was trimmed by 1 base and V by 0 bases; bases with no gene match: 13. The CDR3 has 19 residues.

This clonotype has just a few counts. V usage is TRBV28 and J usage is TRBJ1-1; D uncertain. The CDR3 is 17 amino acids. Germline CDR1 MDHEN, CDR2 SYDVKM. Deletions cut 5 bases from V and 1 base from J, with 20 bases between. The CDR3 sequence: CASSPTRFSTRNTEAFF. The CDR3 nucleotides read TGTGCCAGCAGTCCCACGCGTTTCTCCACGCGGAACACTGAAGCTTTCTTT.

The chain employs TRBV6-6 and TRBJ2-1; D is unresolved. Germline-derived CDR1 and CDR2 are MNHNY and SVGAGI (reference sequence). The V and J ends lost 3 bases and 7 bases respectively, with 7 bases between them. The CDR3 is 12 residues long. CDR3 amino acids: CASSYFGNEQFF. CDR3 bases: TGTGCCAGCAGTTATTTTGGGAATGAGCAGTTCTTC.

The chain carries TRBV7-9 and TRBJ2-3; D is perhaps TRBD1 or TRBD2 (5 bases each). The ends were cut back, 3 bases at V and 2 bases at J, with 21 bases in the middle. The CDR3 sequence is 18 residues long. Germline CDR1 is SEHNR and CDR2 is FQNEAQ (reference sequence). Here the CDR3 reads CASSLGPSGTAYTDTQYF. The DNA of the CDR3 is TGTGCCAGCAGCTTGGGACCATCCGGGACCGCGTACACAGATACGCAGTATTTT.

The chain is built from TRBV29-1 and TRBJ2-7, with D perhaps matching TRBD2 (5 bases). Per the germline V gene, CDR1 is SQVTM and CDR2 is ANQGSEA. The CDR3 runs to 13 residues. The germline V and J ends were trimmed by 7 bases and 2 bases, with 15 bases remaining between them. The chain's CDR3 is CSAVEGETYEQYF. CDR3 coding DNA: TGCAGCGCCGTTGAGGGAGAAACCTACGAGCAGTACTTC.

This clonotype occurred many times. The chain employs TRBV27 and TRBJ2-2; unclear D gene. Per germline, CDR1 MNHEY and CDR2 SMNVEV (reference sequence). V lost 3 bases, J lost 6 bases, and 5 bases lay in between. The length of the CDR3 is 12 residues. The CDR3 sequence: CASSLPAGELFF. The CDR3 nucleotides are TGTGCCAGCAGTTTGCCCGCCGGGGAGCTGTTTTTT.

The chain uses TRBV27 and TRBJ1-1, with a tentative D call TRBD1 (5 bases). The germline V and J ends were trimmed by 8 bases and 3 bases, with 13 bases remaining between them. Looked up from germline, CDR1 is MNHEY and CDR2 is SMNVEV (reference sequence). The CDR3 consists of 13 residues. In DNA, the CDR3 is TGTGCCAGCCGCATCTCGGGGGACACTGAAGCTTTCTTT. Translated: CASRISGDTEAFF.

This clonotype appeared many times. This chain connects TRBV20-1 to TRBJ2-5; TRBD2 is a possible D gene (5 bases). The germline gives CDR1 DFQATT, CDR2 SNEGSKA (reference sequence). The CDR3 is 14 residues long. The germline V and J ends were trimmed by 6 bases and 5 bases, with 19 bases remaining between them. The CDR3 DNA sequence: TGCAGTGCCCCCCTCCGGACCCGAGGGGAGACCCAGTACTTC. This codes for CSAPLRTRGETQYF.

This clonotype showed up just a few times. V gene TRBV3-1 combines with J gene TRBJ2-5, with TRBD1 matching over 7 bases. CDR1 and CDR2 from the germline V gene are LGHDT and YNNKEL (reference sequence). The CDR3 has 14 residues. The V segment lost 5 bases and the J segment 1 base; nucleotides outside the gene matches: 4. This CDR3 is CASSGQVAQETQYF. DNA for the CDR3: TGTGCCAGCAGCGGACAGGTGGCCCAAGAGACCCAGTACTTC.

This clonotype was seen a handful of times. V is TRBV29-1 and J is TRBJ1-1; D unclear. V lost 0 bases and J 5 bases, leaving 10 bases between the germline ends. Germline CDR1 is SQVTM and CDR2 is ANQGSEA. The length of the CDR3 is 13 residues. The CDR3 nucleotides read TGCAGCGTTGAAGATCAGGTTGGAACTGAAGCTTTCTTT. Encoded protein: CSVEDQVGTEAFF.

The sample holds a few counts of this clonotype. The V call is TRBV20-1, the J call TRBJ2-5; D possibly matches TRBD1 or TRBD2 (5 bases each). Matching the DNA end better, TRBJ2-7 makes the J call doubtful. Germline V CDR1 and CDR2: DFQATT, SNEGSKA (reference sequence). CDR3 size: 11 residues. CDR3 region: CSAFRDHEQYF. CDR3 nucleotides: TGCAGTGCTTTTAGGGACCACGAGCAGTACTTC.